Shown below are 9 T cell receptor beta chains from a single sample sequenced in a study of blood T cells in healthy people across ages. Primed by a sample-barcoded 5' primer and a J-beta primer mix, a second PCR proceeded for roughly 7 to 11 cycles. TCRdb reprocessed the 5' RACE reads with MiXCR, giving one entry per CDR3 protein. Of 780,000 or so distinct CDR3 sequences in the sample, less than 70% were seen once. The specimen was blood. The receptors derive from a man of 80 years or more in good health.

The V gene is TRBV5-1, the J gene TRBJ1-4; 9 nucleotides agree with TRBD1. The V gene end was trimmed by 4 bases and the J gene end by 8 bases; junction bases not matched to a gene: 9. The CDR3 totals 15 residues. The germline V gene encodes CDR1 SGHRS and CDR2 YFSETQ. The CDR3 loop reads CASSTDRGSNEKLFF. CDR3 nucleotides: TGCGCCAGCAGCACTGACAGGGGGTCAAACGAAAAACTGTTTTTT.

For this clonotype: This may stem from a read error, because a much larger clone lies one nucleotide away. CDR3 in amino acids: CATGSGANVLTF. The DNA for the CDR3 is TGTGCCACCGGCTCTGGGGCCAACGTCCTGACTTTC. This chain connects TRBV18 to TRBJ2-6; D gene uncertain. Germline CDR1 and CDR2: KGHSH and LQKENI. The germline V and J ends were trimmed by 10 bases and 0 bases, with 4 bases remaining between them. The CDR3 runs to 12 residues.

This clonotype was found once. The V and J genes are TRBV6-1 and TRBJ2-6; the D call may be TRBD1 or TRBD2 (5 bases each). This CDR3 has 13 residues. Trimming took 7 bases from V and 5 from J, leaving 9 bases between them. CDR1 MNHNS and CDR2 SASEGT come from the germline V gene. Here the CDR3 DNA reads TGTGCCAGCACCCAGGGACGGGCCAACGTCCTGACTTTC. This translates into CASTQGRANVLTF.

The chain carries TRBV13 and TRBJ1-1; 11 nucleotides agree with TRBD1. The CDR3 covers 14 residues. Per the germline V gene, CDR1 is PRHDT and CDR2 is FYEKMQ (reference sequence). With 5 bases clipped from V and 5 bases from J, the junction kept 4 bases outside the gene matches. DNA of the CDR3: TGTGCCAGCAGCCTGGGACAGGGGGATACTGAAGCTTTCTTT. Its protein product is CASSLGQGDTEAFF.

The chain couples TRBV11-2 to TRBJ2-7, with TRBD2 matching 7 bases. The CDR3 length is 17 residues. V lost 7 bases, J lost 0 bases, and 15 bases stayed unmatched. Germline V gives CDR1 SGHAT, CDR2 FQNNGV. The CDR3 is CASIQGRLADSSYEQYF. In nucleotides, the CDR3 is TGTGCCAGCATCCAGGGACGTCTAGCGGATAGCTCCTACGAGCAGTACTTC. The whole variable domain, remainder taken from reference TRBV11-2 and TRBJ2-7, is EAGVAQSPRYKIIEKRQSVAFWCNPISGHATLYWYQQILGQGPKLLIQFQNNGVVDDSQLPKDRFSAERLKGVDSTLKIQPAKLEDSAVYLCASIQGRLADSSYEQYFGPGTRLTVT.

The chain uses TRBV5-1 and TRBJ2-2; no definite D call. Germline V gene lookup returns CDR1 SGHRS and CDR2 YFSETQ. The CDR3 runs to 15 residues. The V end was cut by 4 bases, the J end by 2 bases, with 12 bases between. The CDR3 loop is CASSPAPSNTGELFF. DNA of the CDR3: TGCGCCAGCAGCCCCGCCCCCTCCAACACCGGGGAGCTGTTTTTT.

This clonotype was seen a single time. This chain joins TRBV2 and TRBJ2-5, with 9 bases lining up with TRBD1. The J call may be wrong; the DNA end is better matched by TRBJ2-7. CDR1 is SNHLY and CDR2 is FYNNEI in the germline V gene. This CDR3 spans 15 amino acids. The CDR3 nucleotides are TGTGCCAGCCAGTTGGGCCGGGGGACAGGGCGCGAGCAGTACTTC. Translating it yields CASQLGRGTGREQYF.

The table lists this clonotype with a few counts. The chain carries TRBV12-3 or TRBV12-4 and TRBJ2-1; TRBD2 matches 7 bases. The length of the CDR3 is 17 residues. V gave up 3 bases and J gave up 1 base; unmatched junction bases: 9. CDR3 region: CASSFNGGSGSYNEQFF. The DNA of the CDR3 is TGTGCCAGCAGTTTTAACGGGGGGAGCGGATCCTACAATGAGCAGTTCTTC.

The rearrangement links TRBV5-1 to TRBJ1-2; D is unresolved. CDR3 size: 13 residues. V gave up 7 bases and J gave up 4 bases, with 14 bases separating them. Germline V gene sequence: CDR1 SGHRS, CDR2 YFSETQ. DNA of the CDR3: TGCGCCAGCCAGCCGGGCGGAACCTATGGCTACACCTTC. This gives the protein CASQPGGTYGYTF.